These 27 T cell receptor beta chains were all obtained from the same sample, sequenced in a study of blood T cell repertoires in COVID-19. TCRdb's table, derived via immunoSEQ multiplex PCR, lists solely in-frame clones and lacks some. The sample includes about 280,000 clones, roughly 87% seen only once; the top ten take roughly 13%. The sequenced material came from peripheral blood. The receptors were gathered from a human donor in a cohort sampled during active COVID-19.

This chain uses TRBV18 with TRBJ1-1; tentative D call: TRBD1 (6 bases). CDR1 is KGHSH and CDR2 is LQKENI in the germline V gene. The CDR3 totals 15 residues. Trimming left V 4 bases short and J 0 bases short, with 12 bases between. The CDR3 region has the DNA TGTGCCAGCTCACGTTCAGGGGACATGAACACTGAAGCTTTCTTT. This encodes CASSRSGDMNTEAFF.

The CDR3 coding sequence is TGTGCCAGCTCCCCTTCGTCCGGGGATTCGGGAGCGCAGTATTTT. Translating gives CASSPSSGDSGAQYF. V usage is TRBV18 and J usage is TRBJ2-3, with D maybe TRBD2 (6 bases). Germline assignment: CDR1 KGHSH and CDR2 LQKENI. This CDR3 is built from 15 residues. V was shortened by 6 bases and J by 10 bases, with 23 bases between the two germline ends.

As DNA, the CDR3 is TGTGCCAGCAGGCACCCCCGACTAATAGATACGCAGTATTTT. Amino acid sequence: CASRHPRLIDTQYF. The chain joins TRBV6-5 to TRBJ2-3; possibly TRBD2 for D (5 bases). This CDR3 is 14 amino acids long. V lost 6 bases, J lost 5 bases, and 15 bases lay in between. The germline gives CDR1 MNHEY, CDR2 SVGAGI.

The chain recombines TRBV5-8 with TRBJ2-7; 13 bases agree with TRBD2. CDR3 length equals 17 residues. V shed 5 bases and J 0 bases; nucleotides not matched to a gene: 8. Germline V gene data show CDR1 as SGHTS and CDR2 as YDEGEE. The CDR3 sequence: CASRPGLAGPYSYEQYF. DNA of the CDR3: TGTGCCAGCAGGCCGGGACTAGCGGGACCTTACTCCTACGAGCAGTACTTC.

In this sample, this clone turned up once. This chain connects TRBV2 to TRBJ2-1; tentatively, D is TRBD1 (5 bases). The CDR3 has 14 residues. Deletions cut 6 bases from V and 1 base from J, with 10 bases between. Germline V gives CDR1 SNHLY, CDR2 FYNNEI. CDR3 nucleotides: TGTGCCAGCAGCCCTAGGACATCCTACAATGAGCAGTTCTTC. Protein sequence: CASSPRTSYNEQFF.

The gene calls are TRBV12-2 and TRBJ1-1; the D call in the table, TRBD1, was not verified against the DNA. TRBV12-2 is annotated as a pseudogene. This CDR3 has 16 residues. The CDR3 sequence is CASRSRPRQLNTEAFF. The CDR3 region has the DNA TGTGCAAGTCGAAGCAGACCGAGACAATTGAACACTGAAGCTTTCTTT.

This sequence joins TRBV14 and TRBJ1-1; no definite D call. V dropped 5 bases and J dropped 0 bases, with 7 bases sitting between them. Looked up from germline, CDR1 is SGHDN and CDR2 is FVKESK. The CDR3 extends over 13 amino acids. CDR3 region: CASSSQMNTEAFF. The CDR3 region has the DNA TGTGCCAGCAGCTCTCAGATGAACACTGAAGCTTTCTTT.

The chain carries TRBV6-5 and TRBJ2-3; TRBD2 matches at 10 bases. V lost 10 bases to trimming and J lost 3 bases; unmatched junction nucleotides: 7. Germline lookup yields CDR1 MNHEY and CDR2 SVGAGI. The CDR3 is 14 amino acids. This CDR3 is CANKAGGITDTQYF. CDR3 in DNA: TGTGCCAACAAAGCGGGAGGGATTACAGATACGCAGTATTTT.

This chain joins TRBV2 and TRBJ1-4; D is perhaps TRBD1 (5 bases). V was clipped by 4 bases and J by 1 base, with 10 bases between them. Germline CDR1 and CDR2: SNHLY and FYNNEI. The CDR3 has 15 residues. The CDR3 DNA is TGTGCCAGCAGTGTGGGGGGACTAACTAATGAAAAACTGTTTTTT. It is translated as CASSVGGLTNEKLFF.

This clone has a single count. This chain connects TRBV10-2 to TRBJ2-5; D gene unclear. The V gene lost 2 bases and the J gene lost 1 base, with 5 bases spanning the gap. The length of the CDR3 is 13 residues. The germline CDR1 and CDR2 sequences are WSHSY and SAAADI. CDR3 in amino acids: CASSEGVQETQYF. CDR3 nucleotide sequence: TGCGCCAGCAGTGAGGGAGTCCAAGAGACCCAGTACTTC.

The V and J genes are TRBV15 and TRBJ2-7; perhaps TRBD1 as D (6 bases). CDR3 length equals 15 residues. V lost 3 bases and J 2 bases, leaving 14 bases between the germline ends. Germline V gene sequence: CDR1 LNHNV, CDR2 YYDKDF (reference sequence). CDR3 nucleotides: TGTGCCACCAGCAGCCGTCGAGGGGGAGCCTACGAGCAGTACTTC. It translates to CATSSRRGGAYEQYF.

The chain recombines TRBV6-5 with TRBJ2-2; 7 bases line up with TRBD2. From germline, CDR1 is MNHEY and CDR2 SVGAGI. The CDR3 consists of 15 residues. Unmatched junction bases numbered 3, after V lost 5 bases and J lost 0 bases. The CDR3 loop is CASSPSGANTGELFF. For the CDR3, the DNA is TGTGCCAGCAGTCCAAGCGGGGCGAACACCGGGGAGCTGTTTTTT.

In DNA form, the CDR3 reads TGCGCCAGCAGCAACCGAGGAATTAATGAAAAACTGTTTTTT. The encoded protein is CASSNRGINEKLFF. The chain combines TRBV5-1 with TRBJ1-4; D is unclear. CDR3 size: 14 residues. Looked up from germline, CDR1 is SGHRS and CDR2 is YFSETQ. The V end lost 4 bases, the J end lost 4 bases, and 11 bases lay between the germline ends.

This chain joins TRBV28 and TRBJ2-2; unclear D gene. Trimming stripped 4 bases from V and 3 bases from J, with 6 bases between. Germline CDR1 reads MDHEN; CDR2 reads SYDVKM. CDR3 length: 13 residues. The CDR3 sequence: CASSWLDTGELFF. CDR3 nucleotides: TGTGCCAGCAGTTGGCTTGACACCGGGGAGCTGTTTTTT.

The J gene is TRBJ2-3, the V gene TRBV9; 8 bases line up with TRBD1. The CDR3 contains 15 residues. Germline V gene lookup returns CDR1 SGDLS and CDR2 YYNGEE. The trim removed 0 bases at V and 2 bases at J, leaving 2 bases unmatched. CDR3 region: CASSVGGQDTDTQYF. The DNA of the CDR3 is TGTGCCAGCAGCGTAGGGGGACAGGACACAGATACGCAGTATTTT.

This chain connects TRBV28 to TRBJ2-7; 8 nucleotides line up with TRBD2. The ends lost 1 base at V and 1 base at J; junction bases unmatched: 3. Germline assignment: CDR1 MDHEN and CDR2 SYDVKM. This CDR3 comprises 15 residues. CDR3 DNA: TGTGCCAGCAGTTTATCAACTAGCGGATCCTACGAGCAGTACTTC. This gives the protein CASSLSTSGSYEQYF.

The chain is built from TRBV30 and TRBJ2-7, with TRBD2 identical over 11 bases. The CDR3 has 15 residues. J was trimmed by 3 bases and V by 2 bases; bases with no gene match: 6. Germline loops: CDR1 GTSNPN, CDR2 SVGIG (reference sequence). The DNA of the CDR3 is TGTGCCTGGAGTTTAGCGGGAGGGGGTCTCTACGAGCAGTACTTC. Translated: CAWSLAGGGLYEQYF.

The gene calls are TRBV15 and TRBJ2-1, with TRBD1 matching over 7 bases. This CDR3 comprises 16 residues. Trimming at V came to 1 base and at J to 5 bases, leaving 8 bases not matched to a gene. Germline-derived CDR1 and CDR2 are LNHNV and YYDKDF (reference sequence). CDR3 loop: CATSRARGGANNEQFF. DNA of the CDR3: TGTGCCACCAGCAGAGCCAGAGGGGGCGCGAACAATGAGCAGTTCTTC.

The chain couples TRBV7-9 to TRBJ2-4; TRBD1 matches 7 bases. Germline CDR1 is SEHNR and CDR2 is FQNEAQ (reference sequence). This CDR3 is built from 15 residues. Trimming removed 7 bases from V and 1 base from J; junction bases left unmatched: 7. The CDR3 spells CASNIQGLAKNIQYF. The CDR3 DNA reads as TGTGCCAGCAACATACAGGGGCTCGCCAAAAACATTCAGTACTTC.

The chain joins TRBV5-1 to TRBJ1-2, with D possibly TRBD1 on 6 matching bases. The CDR3 length is 14 residues. The V and J ends lost 3 bases and 4 bases respectively, with 13 bases between them. Germline V gene lookup returns CDR1 SGHRS and CDR2 YFSETQ. CDR3 sequence (DNA): TGCGCCAGCAGCTCGTGGGGGGGCACCTATGGCTACACCTTC. Protein sequence: CASSSWGGTYGYTF.

The V and J genes are TRBV15 and TRBJ2-7, with no clear D. This CDR3 has 13 residues. In germline, CDR1 is LNHNV, CDR2 YYDKDF (reference sequence). Trimming cost V 5 bases and J 11 bases, with 19 bases left between them. Here the CDR3 DNA reads TGTGCCACCAGCGCCCCAGGTTCCCGTGTCAAGTACTTC. Translated: CATSAPGSRVKYF. Full variable domain (rest looked up from reference TRBV15 and TRBJ2-7): DAMVIQNPRYQVTQFGKPVTLSCSQTLNHNVMYWYQQKSSQAPKLLFHYYDKDFNNEADTPDNFQSRRPNTSFCFLDIRSPGLGDTAMYLCATSAPGSRVKYFGPGTRLTVT.

J is TRBJ2-1 and V is TRBV10-3; 11 bases agree with TRBD2. Germline CDR1 is ENHRY and CDR2 is SYGVKD. The CDR3 totals 15 residues. The ends lost 10 bases at V and 6 bases at J; junction bases unmatched: 11. The CDR3 sequence is CATGAGTSGSNEQFF. DNA of the CDR3: TGTGCCACCGGGGCCGGGACTAGCGGAAGCAATGAGCAGTTCTTC.

The V gene is TRBV5-1, the J gene TRBJ1-5, with a weak D call TRBD1 (6 bases). CDR3 size: 15 residues. V lost 0 bases and J 0 bases, leaving 7 bases between the germline ends. Germline V lookup: CDR1 SGHRS, CDR2 YFSETQ. The CDR3 protein is CASSLDRDSNQPQHF. The CDR3 DNA reads TGCGCCAGCAGCTTGGACAGGGATAGCAATCAGCCCCAGCATTTT.

This clone is a singleton in its sample. The J gene is TRBJ2-1, the V gene TRBV20-1, with D uncertain. CDR1 and CDR2 from the germline V gene are DFQATT and SNEGSKA (reference sequence). The CDR3 is 17 amino acids. Between the trimmed V and J ends, which lost 3 bases and 0 bases, there was a span of 18 bases. The CDR3 sequence is CSASQWKSESSYNEQFF. CDR3 bases: TGCAGTGCTAGTCAATGGAAGTCGGAGAGCTCCTACAATGAGCAGTTCTTC.

The V and J genes are TRBV6-5 and TRBJ1-1; no clear D gene. Germline values: CDR1 MNHEY, CDR2 SVGAGI. The CDR3 has 13 amino acids. V was cut by 6 bases and J by 5 bases, with 13 bases left in between. The CDR3: CASSSTRETEAFF. In DNA, the CDR3 is TGTGCCAGCAGCTCCACCCGAGAGACTGAAGCTTTCTTT.

This rearrangement joins TRBV6-5 to TRBJ2-2; TRBD2 might be the D (5 bases). The CDR3 spans 13 residues. Deletions cut 6 bases from V and 6 bases from J, with 11 bases between. Looked up from germline, CDR1 is MNHEY and CDR2 is SVGAGI. CDR3 residues: CASSLLRAGELFF. In DNA form, the CDR3 reads TGTGCCAGCAGCCTTTTGAGGGCCGGGGAGCTGTTTTTT.

V gene TRBV20-1 combines with J gene TRBJ1-1; a weak D match, TRBD1 (6 bases). Between the trimmed V and J ends, which lost 3 bases and 9 bases, there was a span of 20 bases. Germline CDR1 is DFQATT and CDR2 is SNEGSKA (reference sequence). This CDR3 contains 14 residues. The CDR3 here is CSASSPTGRRKAFF. CDR3 nucleotides: TGCAGTGCTAGTTCCCCCACAGGGCGCAGGAAAGCTTTCTTT.